This T cell receptor (beta chain) was identified during a study of CD8 T cells in Susac syndrome. CDR1 and CDR2 (germline): KGHDR, SFDVKD. The CDR3 covers 15 residues. Losses at the gene ends were 4 bases for V and 4 bases for J; bases not matched to a gene: 8. The authors reverse transcribed about 0.5 to 1 ug RNA with random hexamers. The immunoSEQ assay covered 54 Vbeta and 13 Jbeta segments for CDR3. TCRdb passed the immunoSEQ multiplex PCR reads through MiXCR, listing each CDR3 protein once. This repertoire shows approximately 200,000 distinct CDR3 sequences, 95% found once; its top ten account for approximately 0.075%.

Specimen: CD4+ T cells from PBMCs. V and J are TRBV24-1 and TRBJ2-5; TRBD1 matches at 7 bases. The sequence came from a human donor with multiple sclerosis. This chain's CDR3 is CATSDPRQGLETQYF. In DNA form, the CDR3 reads TGTGCCACCAGTGACCCCAGACAGGGATTAGAGACCCAGTACTTC.